Described below is a single TCR beta chain sequence and its context. CDR3 length equals 13 residues. Germline values: CDR1 MNHEY, CDR2 SVGAGI. Germline trimming cut 2 bases from V and 6 bases from J; bases unmatched to any gene: 4. In the original analysis: For nucleated cells, counts were estimated from reference gene primer amplification. Using immunoSEQ multiplex PCR, the repertoire was profiled, and TCRdb retains in-frame clones only, with some absent. That table furnishes V, J and clone size, whereas the DNA furnished D and trimming. The profile shows tens of thousands of clones, roughly nine tenths of them singletons. This sample was taken from a study of blood T cell repertoires in COVID-19. Looking at the study overall: Acute-phase and convalescent COVID-19 samples originated in the United States, Italy and Spain. PBMCs, B-cell-depleted T cells, or T cells provided the cDNA or gDNA that made up the material.

Sequencing was carried out using peripheral blood. This clonotype originated in an older woman with COVID-19, enrolled during active disease. This chain joins TRBV6-5 and TRBJ2-7; 7 nucleotides match TRBD1. CDR3 loop: CASSYLDRVEQYF. The CDR3 DNA sequence: TGTGCCAGCAGTTACCTCGACAGGGTCGAGCAGTACTTC.